This entry lists 6 T cell receptor beta chains sequenced from one sample in a study of T-cell reconstitution after alpha-beta-depleted transplantation in children. The TCRbeta library incorporated unique molecular identifiers. TCRdb analysed the PCR reads with MiXCR anew, one entry per CDR3 protein. The sample carries about 70,000 distinct CDR3 sequences, 11% recorded once. Sequences were derived from PBMCs, sampled before TCRalphabeta/CD19-depleted stem cell transplant. Receptor source: a boy between 10 and 17 years old with acute myeloid leukemia, due to receive a stem cell transplant.

This chain links TRBV6-2 or TRBV6-3 with TRBJ1-5; unclear D gene. Germline-derived CDR1 and CDR2 are MNHEY and SVGEGT. The CDR3 extends over 14 amino acids. V was pared by 6 bases and J by 3 bases, with 12 bases between. CDR3 loop: CASSLRGTNQPQHF. As DNA, the CDR3 is TGTGCCAGCAGCCTCCGGGGTACCAATCAGCCCCAGCATTTT.

This clonotype came up a few times. The chain recombines TRBV6-4 with TRBJ2-1; no clear D gene. CDR1 is MRHNA, CDR2 SNTAGT, per germline. This CDR3 has 13 residues. V gave up 5 bases and J gave up 3 bases, with 8 bases separating them. In DNA form, the CDR3 reads TGTGCCAGCAGTCTTTCGGACTACAATGAGCAGTTCTTC. This translates into CASSLSDYNEQFF.

This clonotype has at least ten counts. This chain joins TRBV12-3 or TRBV12-4 and TRBJ1-2; D not resolved. CDR3 length equals 11 residues. Trimming shortened V by 8 bases and J by 12 bases, and 16 bases separated the two germline ends. This CDR3 is CASVSLRVHTF. In DNA form, the CDR3 reads TGTGCCAGCGTCTCCCTTAGGGTCCACACCTTC.

This clonotype occurred many times. The chain joins TRBV15 to TRBJ2-7; 8 positions agree with TRBD2. The CDR3 runs to 19 residues. Per germline, CDR1 LNHNV and CDR2 YYDKDF (reference sequence). J was trimmed by 3 bases and V by 0 bases; bases with no gene match: 16. In DNA form, the CDR3 reads TGTGCCACCAGCAGAGAACGTTGTGGGTCGGGGGGGGATTTCTACGAGCAGTACGTC. The encoded protein is CATSRERCGSGGDFYEQYV.

V usage is TRBV25-1 and J usage is TRBJ2-5; D perhaps matches TRBD2 (6 bases). Trimming left V 6 bases short and J 2 bases short, with 22 bases between. This CDR3 has 17 amino acids. The V gene's germline CDR1 is MGHDK and CDR2 SYGVNS. The CDR3 bases are TGTGCCAGCAGCCCCCTGAGGGGCGGGGAAGAACAAGAGACCCAGTACTTC. Its translation is CASSPLRGGEEQETQYF.

This clonotype was recorded many times. The CDR3 loop is CASSLGYPGYGYTF. CDR3 sequence (DNA): TGTGCCAGCAGTTTAGGCTACCCGGGCTATGGCTACACCTTC. The V call is TRBV28, the J call TRBJ1-2; D is undetermined. The CDR3 consists of 14 residues. V was clipped by 2 bases and J by 4 bases, with 11 bases between them. Germline loops: CDR1 MDHEN, CDR2 SYDVKM.